What follows are 6 T cell receptor beta chains derived from one specimen sequenced in a study of T cell responses to AZD1222 COVID-19 vaccine (dated by TCRdb to about 2021). Receptor libraries were prepared by the immunoSEQ multiplex PCR assay. In its TCRdb copy, this immuneACCESS table keeps in-frame sequences only and misses some clones. Where compared with another copy, unresolved V genes explain less than half of these, and the others have no known cause. Within this sample are approximately 190,000 clones, with about nine tenths of them counted one time only. The ten largest account for 0.99% of the sample. In the paper's terms, the time point label means: baseline before first vaccination. The specimen was peripheral blood, collected on day 0 of AZD1222 vaccination. The origin of the receptors is an adult in good health.

CDR3 sequence: CASSRGTGGLSYEQYF. Here the CDR3 DNA reads TGTGCCAGCAGCCGGGGGACAGGGGGACTTTCCTACGAGCAGTACTTC. V and J are TRBV7-8 and TRBJ2-7; 11 bases are shared with TRBD1. The V segment lost 5 bases and the J segment 1 base; nucleotides outside the gene matches: 7. The CDR3 is 16 residues long. Germline V gene lookup returns CDR1 SGHVS and CDR2 FQNEAQ.

This clone was observed a single time. CDR3 loop: CSVRTAQETQYF. As DNA, the CDR3 is TGCAGCGTAAGGACGGCGCAAGAGACCCAGTACTTC. The genes are TRBV29-1 and TRBJ2-5; D uncertain. The CDR3 runs 12 residues. Deletions cut 6 bases from V and 2 bases from J, with 10 bases between. The germline V gene encodes CDR1 SQVTM and CDR2 ANQGSEA. The whole variable domain, remainder taken from reference TRBV29-1 and TRBJ2-5, is SAVISQKPSRDICQRGTSLTIQCQVDSQVTMMFWYRQQPGQSLTLIATANQGSEATYESGFVIDKFPISRPNLTFSTLTVSNMSPEDSSIYLCSVRTAQETQYFGPGTRLLVL.

This rearrangement joins TRBV19 to TRBJ1-4, with TRBD1 identical over 7 bases. From germline, CDR1 is LNHDA and CDR2 SQIVND (reference sequence). V trimming: 6 bases; J trimming: 0 bases; junction bases outside the gene matches: 1. CDR3 length: 14 residues. The CDR3 region is CASSDRATNEKLFF. The CDR3 DNA reads as TGTGCCAGTAGCGACAGGGCAACTAATGAAAAACTGTTTTTT. The full variable domain, completed using reference TRBV19 and TRBJ1-4, is DGGITQSPKYLFRKEGQNVTLSCEQNLNHDAMYWYRQDPGQGLRLIYYSQIVNDFQKGDIAEGYSVSREKKESFPLTVTSAQKNPTAFYLCASSDRATNEKLFFGSGTQLSVL.

The CDR3 coding sequence is TGTGCCAGCAGCTTGGAGAGGAGCGGTAAGGGGTACTCCTATAATTCACCCCTCCACTTT. This translates into CASSLERSGKGYSYNSPLHF. This rearrangement joins TRBV5-4 to TRBJ1-6, with D possibly matching TRBD1 (5 bases). The germline gives CDR1 SGHNT, CDR2 YYREEE (reference sequence). Trimming removed 0 bases from V and 0 bases from J, with 19 bases in between. The CDR3 extends over 20 amino acids. The entire variable domain, with the rest obtained from reference TRBV5-4 and TRBJ1-6, is as follows: ETGVTQSPTHLIKTRGQQVTLRCSSQSGHNTVSWYQQALGQGPQFIFQYYREEENGRGNFPPRFSGLQFPNYSSELNVNALELDDSALYLCASSLERSGKGYSYNSPLHFGNGTRLTVT.

The V gene is TRBV5-1, the J gene TRBJ2-5; TRBD1 is a possible D gene (5 bases). V was cut by 3 bases and J by 2 bases, with 8 bases left in between. The CDR3 has 13 amino acids. Looked up from germline, CDR1 is SGHRS and CDR2 is YFSETQ. Written as DNA, the CDR3 is TGCGCCAGCAGCTGGGGCAAACAAGAGACCCAGTACTTC. Encoded protein: CASSWGKQETQYF.

The CDR3 nucleotides read TGTGCCAGTAGTATCCAGAGAACAGGGCTTCTGAACACTGAAGCTTTCTTT. Its protein product is CASSIQRTGLLNTEAFF. V is TRBV19 and J is TRBJ1-1; possible D gene TRBD1, 6 bases. The CDR3 totals 17 residues. Between the trimmed V and J ends, which lost 3 bases and 0 bases, there was a span of 17 bases. Germline-derived CDR1 and CDR2 are LNHDA and SQIVND (reference sequence).